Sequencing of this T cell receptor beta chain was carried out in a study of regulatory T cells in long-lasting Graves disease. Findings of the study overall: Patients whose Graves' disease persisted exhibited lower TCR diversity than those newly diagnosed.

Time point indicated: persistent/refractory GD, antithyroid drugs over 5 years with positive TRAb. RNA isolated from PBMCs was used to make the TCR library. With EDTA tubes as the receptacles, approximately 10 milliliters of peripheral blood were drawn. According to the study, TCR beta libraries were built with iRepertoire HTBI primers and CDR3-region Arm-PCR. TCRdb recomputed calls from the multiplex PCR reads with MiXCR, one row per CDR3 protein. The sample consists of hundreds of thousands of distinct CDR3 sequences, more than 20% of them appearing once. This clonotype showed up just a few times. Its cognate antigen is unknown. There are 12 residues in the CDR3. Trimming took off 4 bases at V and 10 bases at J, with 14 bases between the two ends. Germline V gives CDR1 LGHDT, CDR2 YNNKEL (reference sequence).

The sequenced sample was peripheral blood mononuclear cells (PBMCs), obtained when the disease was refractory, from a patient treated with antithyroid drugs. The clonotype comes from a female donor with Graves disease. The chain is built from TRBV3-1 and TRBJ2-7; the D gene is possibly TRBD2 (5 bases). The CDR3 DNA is TGTGCCAGCAGCCTCCCAACCGGGGTCCAGTACTTC. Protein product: CASSLPTGVQYF.